This T cell receptor (beta chain) was observed in a study of blood T cell repertoires in COVID-19. Across the whole study: The cDNA or gDNA used as material had been derived from T cells, B-cell-depleted T cells, or PBMCs.

Under the authors' procedure: By means of reference gene primer amplification, nucleated cell counts were estimated. The data were produced by immunoSEQ multiplex PCR, yet TCRdb's version contains in-frame clones alone and is incomplete. From that table come the V and J calls and clone size; the DNA was used to work out D and trimming. The sample has tens of thousands of clones; about 86% are singletons. The CDR3 is made up of 14 amino acids. V lost 5 bases and J lost 3, with 13 bases in between. Germline values: CDR1 LNHDA, CDR2 SQIVND (reference sequence). The sequence came from a man in his 70s with acute or convalescent COVID-19. Sequences were obtained from peripheral blood. This chain connects TRBV19 to TRBJ1-2, with a tentative D call TRBD1 (5 bases). The DNA of the CDR3 is TGTGCCAGTAGTGGACGTACGGGGGACTATGGCTACACCTTC. Translated: CASSGRTGDYGYTF.